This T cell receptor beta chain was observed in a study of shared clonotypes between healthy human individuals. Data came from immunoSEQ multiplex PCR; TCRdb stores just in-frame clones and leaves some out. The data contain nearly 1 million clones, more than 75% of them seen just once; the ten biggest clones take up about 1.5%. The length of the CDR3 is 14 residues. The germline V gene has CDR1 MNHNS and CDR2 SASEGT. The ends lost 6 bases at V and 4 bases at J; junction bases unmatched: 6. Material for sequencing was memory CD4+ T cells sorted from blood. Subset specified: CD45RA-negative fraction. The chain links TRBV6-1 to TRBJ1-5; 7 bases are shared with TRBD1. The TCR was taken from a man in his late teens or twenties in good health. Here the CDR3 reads CASRAGQVNQPQHF. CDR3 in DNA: TGTGCCAGCAGGGCCGGACAGGTAAATCAGCCCCAGCATTTT.